This TCR beta chain derives from a study of CD8 T cells in ankylosing spondylitis (dated by TCRdb to the late 2010s). Background for the entire study: To find TCR variants linked to disease, the study profiled T cell receptor beta repertoires in ankylosing spondylitis patients and healthy donors. The full study cohort was made up of 25 ankylosing spondylitis patients and roughly 98 healthy donors. Peripheral blood was sampled, and synovial fluid was additionally collected from ankylosing spondylitis patients.

As regards this clonotype: Its antigen remains undetermined. Base qualities are not recorded, but no much larger clone differs from it by a single base.

V is pruned by 7 bases and J by 7 bases, leaving 8 bases of the junction without a gene match. From a lookup of the germline V gene (reference sequence), CDR1 and CDR2 are DFQATT and SNEGSKA. Spanning cysteine to phenylalanine, the CDR3 consists of 12 amino acids. Just the 36-base CDR3 DNA is kept, in frame starting at base 1. Sequencing used an Illumina HiSeq 2500. Quantitative 5'-RACE with molecular barcodes was used to prepare TCR beta libraries. For the original study's pipeline: Disease-linked TCR variants were identified with a new computational method built on a probabilistic model of VDJ rearrangement. Clones were called with MiXCR by TCRdb after fastp trimmed the public reads at Q25, and only in-frame beta chains were retained. Each entry is one CDR3 protein sequence, shown with its most common DNA and genes. These V and J calls derive from TCRdb rather than the authors' analysis. The table for this sample lists about 450,000 distinct CDR3 sequences; 20% to 30% of them were counted only once. Over 0.8% of the sample is in the top ten clones.

Paper-wide results and their limitations: Blood from ankylosing spondylitis patients appeared to be characterized by a TCR beta motif composed of under 10 highly homologous amino acid variants. Some motif variants had previously been reported in the synovial fluid and blood of reactive arthritis patients, which suggests shared mechanisms of disease initiation. In peripheral blood, the disease-linked clones were found at relatively low frequencies and had a CD8+ phenotype. The disease-linked clones were reported as significantly enriched in matched synovial fluid samples from ankylosing spondylitis patients.

The specimen sequenced was blood, either unsorted or a sorted T cell fraction (not recorded which). The clonotype comes from a male donor with ankylosing spondylitis. The sequence joins TRBV20-1 to TRBJ1-2, with 8 bases aligning to TRBD1. The CDR3 in this case is CSVGQGASGYTF. The nucleotides read TGCAGTGTCGGGCAGGGGGCCTCTGGCTACACCTTC.